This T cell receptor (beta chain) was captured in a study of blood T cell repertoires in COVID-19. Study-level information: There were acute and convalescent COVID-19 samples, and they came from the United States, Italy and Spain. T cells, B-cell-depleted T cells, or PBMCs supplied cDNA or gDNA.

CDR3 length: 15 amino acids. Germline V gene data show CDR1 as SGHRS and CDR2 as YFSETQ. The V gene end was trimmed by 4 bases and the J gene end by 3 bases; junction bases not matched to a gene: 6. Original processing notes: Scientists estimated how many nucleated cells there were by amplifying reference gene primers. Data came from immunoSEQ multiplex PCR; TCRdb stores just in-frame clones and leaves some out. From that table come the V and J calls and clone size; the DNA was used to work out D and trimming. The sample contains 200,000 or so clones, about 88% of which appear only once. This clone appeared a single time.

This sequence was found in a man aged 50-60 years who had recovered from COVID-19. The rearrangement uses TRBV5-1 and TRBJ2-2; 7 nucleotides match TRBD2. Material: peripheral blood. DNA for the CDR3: TGCGCCAGCAGCCCTCAGGGAGGGTACACCGGGGAGCTGTTTTTT. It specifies CASSPQGGYTGELFF.